This T cell receptor beta chain was recovered during a study of metastatic and nonmetastatic thyroid tumors. In the study overall: Repertoire comparisons spanned blood and tumor or nodule tissue from malignant and benign thyroid patients.

Thyroid surgery took place with no prior treatment in any patient. This clone is medium-sized (0.01 to 0.1%) by share. As yet, its antigen is unknown. In the original workflow: The distant-metastasis classifier for papillary thyroid cancer was built from CDR3 differences across clinicopathological groups. TCRdb reprocessed the PCR reads via MiXCR. These V and J calls rely on TCRdb rather than the paper's analysis. The sample shows 40,000 or so clones, around half of them seen only once. Germline CDR1 reads MNHEY; CDR2 reads SVGEGT. V lost 1 base and J lost 6, with 9 bases in between. CDR3 length: 13 amino acids. Study findings and constraints: It was reported that TCR beta diversity was significantly higher in malignant thyroid tumors than benign nodules, in blood and tumor.

This chain connects TRBV6-2 or TRBV6-3 to TRBJ1-2, with D tentatively TRBD1 (6 bases). This TCR was sampled from a male donor with papillary thyroid cancer or a benign thyroid nodule (not recorded which). Some clones in this sample may be carry-over from other donors' samples. What was sequenced was tumor tissue. In nucleotides, the CDR3 is TGTGCCAGCAGTTACTTAGCAGGGGATGGCTACACCTTC. It specifies CASSYLAGDGYTF.